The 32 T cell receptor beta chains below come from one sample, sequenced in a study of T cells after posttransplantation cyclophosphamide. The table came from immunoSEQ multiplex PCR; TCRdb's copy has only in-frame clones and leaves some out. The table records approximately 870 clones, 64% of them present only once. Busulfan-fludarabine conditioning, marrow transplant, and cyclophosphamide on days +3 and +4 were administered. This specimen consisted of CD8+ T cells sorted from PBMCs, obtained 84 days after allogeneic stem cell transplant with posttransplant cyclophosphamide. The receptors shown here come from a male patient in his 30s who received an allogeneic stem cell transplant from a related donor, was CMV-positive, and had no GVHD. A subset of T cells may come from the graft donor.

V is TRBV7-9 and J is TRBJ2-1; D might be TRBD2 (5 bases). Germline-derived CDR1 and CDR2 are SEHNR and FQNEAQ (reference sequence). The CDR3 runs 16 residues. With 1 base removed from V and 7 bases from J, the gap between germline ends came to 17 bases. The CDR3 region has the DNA TGTGCCAGCAGCTTAGGGACTGGCGGAGCTCGGAATGAGCAGTTCTTC. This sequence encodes CASSLGTGGARNEQFF.

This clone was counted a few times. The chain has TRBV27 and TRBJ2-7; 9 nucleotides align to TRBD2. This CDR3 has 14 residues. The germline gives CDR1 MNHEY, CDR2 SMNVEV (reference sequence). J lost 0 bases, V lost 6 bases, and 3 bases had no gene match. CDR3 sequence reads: CASSLAGDSYEQYF. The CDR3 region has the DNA TGTGCCAGCAGCTTAGCGGGAGACTCCTACGAGCAGTACTTC.

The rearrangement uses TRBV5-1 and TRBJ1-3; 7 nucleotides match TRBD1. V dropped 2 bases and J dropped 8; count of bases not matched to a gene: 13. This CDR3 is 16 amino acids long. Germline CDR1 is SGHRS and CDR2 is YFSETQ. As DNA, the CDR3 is TGCGCCAGCAGCTTAGGGACAGCCTTGGTCGCGGACACCATATATTTT. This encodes CASSLGTALVADTIYF.

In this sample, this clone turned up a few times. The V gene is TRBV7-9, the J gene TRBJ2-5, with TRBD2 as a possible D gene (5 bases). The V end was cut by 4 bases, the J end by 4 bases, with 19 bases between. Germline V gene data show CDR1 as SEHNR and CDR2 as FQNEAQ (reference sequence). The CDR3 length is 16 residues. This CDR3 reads CASSWLWENSRETQYF. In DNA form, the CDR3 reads TGTGCCAGCAGCTGGTTATGGGAGAACTCGAGAGAGACCCAGTACTTC.

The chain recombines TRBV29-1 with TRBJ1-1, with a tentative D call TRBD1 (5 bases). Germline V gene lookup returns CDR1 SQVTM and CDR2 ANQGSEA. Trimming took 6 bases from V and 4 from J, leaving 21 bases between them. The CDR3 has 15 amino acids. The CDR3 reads CSVEYHRRGSTEAFF. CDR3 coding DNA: TGCAGCGTCGAATACCACCGGAGGGGTTCCACTGAAGCTTTCTTT.

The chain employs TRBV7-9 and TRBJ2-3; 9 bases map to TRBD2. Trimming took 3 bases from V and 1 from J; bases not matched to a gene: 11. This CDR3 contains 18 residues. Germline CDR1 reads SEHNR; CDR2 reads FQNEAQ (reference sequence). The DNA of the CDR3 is TGTGCCAGCAGCTTTCCCGCTGGGTGGACTAGCGGCACAGATACGCAGTATTTT. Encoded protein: CASSFPAGWTSGTDTQYF.

Here the CDR3 DNA reads TGTGCCACCAGCAGGAACAGGGGGCCCTACAATGAGCAGTTCTTC. Residues: CATSRNRGPYNEQFF. The chain links TRBV15 to TRBJ2-1; 9 bases agree with TRBD1. The trim removed 3 bases at V and 2 bases at J, leaving 2 bases unmatched. In germline, CDR1 is LNHNV, CDR2 YYDKDF (reference sequence). The CDR3 extends over 15 amino acids.

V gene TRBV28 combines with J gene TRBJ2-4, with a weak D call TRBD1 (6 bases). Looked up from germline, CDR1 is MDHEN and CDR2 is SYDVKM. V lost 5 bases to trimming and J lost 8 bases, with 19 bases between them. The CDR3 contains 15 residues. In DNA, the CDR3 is TGTGCCAGCAGTATAAAGACAGGAGGCGAGGACATTCAGTACTTC. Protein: CASSIKTGGEDIQYF.

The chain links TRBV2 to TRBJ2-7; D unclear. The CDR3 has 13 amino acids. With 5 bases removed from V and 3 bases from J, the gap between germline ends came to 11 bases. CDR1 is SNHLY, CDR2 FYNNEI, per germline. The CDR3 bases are TGTGCCAGCAGTTACGTATCGAGCTACGAGCAGTACTTC. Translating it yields CASSYVSSYEQYF.

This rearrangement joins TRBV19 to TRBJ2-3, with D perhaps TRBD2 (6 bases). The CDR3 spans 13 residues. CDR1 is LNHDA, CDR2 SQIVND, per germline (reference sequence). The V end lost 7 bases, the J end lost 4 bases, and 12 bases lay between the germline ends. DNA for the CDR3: TGTGCCAGTATGGGGGGTATCGCAGATACGCAGTATTTT. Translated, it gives CASMGGIADTQYF.

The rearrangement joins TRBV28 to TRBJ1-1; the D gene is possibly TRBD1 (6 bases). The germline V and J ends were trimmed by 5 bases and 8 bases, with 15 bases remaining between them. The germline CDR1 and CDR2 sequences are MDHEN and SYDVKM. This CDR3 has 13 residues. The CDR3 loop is CASSLEHRVEAFF. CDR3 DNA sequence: TGTGCCAGCAGTCTTGAGCACAGGGTGGAAGCTTTCTTT. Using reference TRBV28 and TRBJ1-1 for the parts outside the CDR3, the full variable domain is DVKVTQSSRYLVKRTGEKVFLECVQDMDHENMFWYRQDPGLGLRLIYFSYDVKMKEKGDIPEGYSVSREKKERFSLILESASTNQTSMYLCASSLEHRVEAFFGQGTRLTVV.

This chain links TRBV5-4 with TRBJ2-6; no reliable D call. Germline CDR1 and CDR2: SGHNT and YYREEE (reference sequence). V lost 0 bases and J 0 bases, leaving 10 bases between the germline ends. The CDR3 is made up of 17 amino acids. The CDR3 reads CASSLDRVLSGANVLTF. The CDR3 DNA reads TGTGCCAGCAGCTTGGACAGAGTTCTCTCTGGGGCCAACGTCCTGACTTTC. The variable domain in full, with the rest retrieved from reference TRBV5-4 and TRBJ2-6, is ETGVTQSPTHLIKTRGQQVTLRCSSQSGHNTVSWYQQALGQGPQFIFQYYREEENGRGNFPPRFSGLQFPNYSSELNVNALELDDSALYLCASSLDRVLSGANVLTFGAGSRLTVL.

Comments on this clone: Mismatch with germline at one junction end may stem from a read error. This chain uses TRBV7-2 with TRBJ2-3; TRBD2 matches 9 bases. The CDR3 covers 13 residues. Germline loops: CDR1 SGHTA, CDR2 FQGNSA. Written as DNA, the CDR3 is TGTGCCGGCAGGACTAGCGACACAGATACGCAGTATTTT. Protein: CAGRTSDTDTQYF.

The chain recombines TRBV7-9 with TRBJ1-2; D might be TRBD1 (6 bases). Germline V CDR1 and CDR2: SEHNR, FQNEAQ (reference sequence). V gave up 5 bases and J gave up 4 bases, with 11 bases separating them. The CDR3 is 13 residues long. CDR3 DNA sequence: TGTGCCAGCAGCCCACAGGGCTCCTATGGCTACACCTTC. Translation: CASSPQGSYGYTF.

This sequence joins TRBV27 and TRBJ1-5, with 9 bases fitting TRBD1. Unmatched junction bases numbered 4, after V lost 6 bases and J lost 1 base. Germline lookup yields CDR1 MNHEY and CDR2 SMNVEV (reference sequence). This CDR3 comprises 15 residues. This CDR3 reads CASRLGQGSNQPQHF. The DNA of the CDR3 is TGTGCCAGCAGATTGGGACAGGGAAGCAATCAGCCCCAGCATTTT.

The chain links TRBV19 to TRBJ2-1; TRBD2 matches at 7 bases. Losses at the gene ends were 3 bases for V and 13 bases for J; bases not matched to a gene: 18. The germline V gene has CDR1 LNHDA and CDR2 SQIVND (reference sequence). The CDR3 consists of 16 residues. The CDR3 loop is CASSIYAGAPPPLQFF. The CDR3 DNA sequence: TGTGCCAGTAGTATTTACGCGGGAGCGCCACCCCCCCTTCAGTTCTTC.

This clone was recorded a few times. In DNA form, the CDR3 reads TGTGCCAGCAGCGTCTGGACCGACCCAGGGGCCTACAATGAGCAGTTCTTC. It encodes CASSVWTDPGAYNEQFF. The J gene is TRBJ2-1, the V gene TRBV13, with a possible D match to TRBD1 (6 bases). V gave up 5 bases and J gave up 2 bases, with 19 bases separating them. The CDR3 totals 17 residues. Germline values: CDR1 PRHDT, CDR2 FYEKMQ (reference sequence).

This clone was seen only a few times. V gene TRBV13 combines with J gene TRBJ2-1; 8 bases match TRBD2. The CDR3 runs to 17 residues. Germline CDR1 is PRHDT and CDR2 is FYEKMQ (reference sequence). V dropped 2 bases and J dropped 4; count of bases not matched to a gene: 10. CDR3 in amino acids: CASSLPPGLDLYNEQFF. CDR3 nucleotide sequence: TGTGCCAGCAGCTTACCGCCGGGACTAGATTTATACAATGAGCAGTTCTTC.

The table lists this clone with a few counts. CDR3 protein: CASSFGGGPPYEQYF. DNA for the CDR3: TGTGCCAGTAGTTTCGGGGGGGGGCCCCCGTACGAGCAGTACTTC. J is TRBJ2-7 and V is TRBV19, with 8 bases identical to TRBD2. Germline CDR1 is LNHDA and CDR2 is SQIVND (reference sequence). The CDR3 loop spans 15 amino acids. The V segment lost 5 bases and the J segment 4 bases; nucleotides outside the gene matches: 10.

This CDR3 reads CATSNRDNSLYEQYF. The DNA of the CDR3 is TGTGCCACCAGCAACCGGGACAATAGTCTCTACGAGCAGTACTTC. The chain recombines TRBV15 with TRBJ2-7; a possible D gene is TRBD1 (6 bases). V was clipped by 4 bases and J by 3 bases, with 16 bases between them. The CDR3 loop spans 15 amino acids. The germline CDR1 and CDR2 sequences are LNHNV and YYDKDF (reference sequence).

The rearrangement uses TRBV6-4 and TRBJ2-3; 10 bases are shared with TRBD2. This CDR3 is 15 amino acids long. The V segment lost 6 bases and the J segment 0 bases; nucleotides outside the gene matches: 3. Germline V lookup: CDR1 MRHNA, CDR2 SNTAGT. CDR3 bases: TGTGCCAGCAGCAAGACTAGCGGGAGCACAGATACGCAGTATTTT. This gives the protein CASSKTSGSTDTQYF.

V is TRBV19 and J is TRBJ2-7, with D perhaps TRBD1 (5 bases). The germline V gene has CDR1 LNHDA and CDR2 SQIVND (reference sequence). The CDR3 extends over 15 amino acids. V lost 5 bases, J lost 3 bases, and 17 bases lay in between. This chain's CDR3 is CASSVSRELFYEQYF. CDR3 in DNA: TGTGCCAGTAGTGTATCCAGGGAACTCTTCTACGAGCAGTACTTC.

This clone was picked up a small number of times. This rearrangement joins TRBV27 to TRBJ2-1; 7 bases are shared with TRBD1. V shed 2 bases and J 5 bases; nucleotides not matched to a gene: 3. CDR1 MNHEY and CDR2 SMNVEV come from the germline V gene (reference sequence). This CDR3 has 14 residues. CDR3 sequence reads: CASSLLGTDNEQFF. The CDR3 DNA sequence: TGTGCCAGCAGTTTACTCGGGACAGACAATGAGCAGTTCTTC.

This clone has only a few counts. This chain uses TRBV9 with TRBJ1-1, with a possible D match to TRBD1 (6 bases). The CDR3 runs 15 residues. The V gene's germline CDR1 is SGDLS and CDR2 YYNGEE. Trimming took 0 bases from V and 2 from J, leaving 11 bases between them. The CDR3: CASSVVQGENTEAFF. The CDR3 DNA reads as TGTGCCAGCAGCGTAGTACAGGGCGAAAACACTGAAGCTTTCTTT.

CDR3: CASSSVGGLAAYEQYF. The CDR3, as DNA: TGTGCCAGCAGCTCCGTTGGCGGACTAGCGGCCTACGAGCAGTACTTC. V gene TRBV7-6 combines with J gene TRBJ2-7; TRBD2 matches 10 bases. CDR1 and CDR2 from the germline V gene are SGHVS and FNYEAQ. The CDR3 has 16 amino acids. With V trimmed by 4 bases and J by 2 bases, 8 bases remained unmatched.

The CDR3 coding sequence is TGTGCCAGTAGTATTGCGGCGGGAGGGCCGGTCTACGAGCAGTACTTC. Its protein product is CASSIAAGGPVYEQYF. The rearrangement joins TRBV19 to TRBJ2-7; the match to TRBD2 covers 9 bases. Trimming at V came to 3 bases and at J to 3 bases, leaving 9 bases not matched to a gene. Germline assignment: CDR1 LNHDA and CDR2 SQIVND (reference sequence). This CDR3 is built from 16 residues.

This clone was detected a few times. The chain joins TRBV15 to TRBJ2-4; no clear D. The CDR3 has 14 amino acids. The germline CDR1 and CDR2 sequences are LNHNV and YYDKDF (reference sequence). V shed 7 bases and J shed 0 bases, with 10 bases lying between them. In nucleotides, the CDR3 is TGTGCCACCAAGGAGTCACTAGCCAAAAACATTCAGTACTTC. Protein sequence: CATKESLAKNIQYF.

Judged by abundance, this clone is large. The CDR3 DNA follows: TGTGCCACCGGGAGGGGGTCGGACACTGAAGCTTTCTTT. Its protein product is CATGRGSDTEAFF. This chain links TRBV15 with TRBJ1-1, with TRBD1 as a possible D gene (6 bases). The germline V and J ends were trimmed by 8 bases and 3 bases, with 13 bases remaining between them. Germline loops: CDR1 LNHNV, CDR2 YYDKDF (reference sequence). The CDR3 covers 13 residues.

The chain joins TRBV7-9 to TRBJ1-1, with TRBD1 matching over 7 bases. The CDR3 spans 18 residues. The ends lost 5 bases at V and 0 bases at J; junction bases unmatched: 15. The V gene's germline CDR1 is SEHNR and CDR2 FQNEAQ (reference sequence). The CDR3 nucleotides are TGTGCCAGCAGCATATCCCGACAGGGACCAGGAATGAACACTGAAGCTTTCTTT. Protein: CASSISRQGPGMNTEAFF.

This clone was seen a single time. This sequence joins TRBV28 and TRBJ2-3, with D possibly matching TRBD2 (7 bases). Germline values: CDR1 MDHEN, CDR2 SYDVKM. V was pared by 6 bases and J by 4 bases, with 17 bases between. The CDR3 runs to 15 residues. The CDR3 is CASSPPGGPPDTQYF. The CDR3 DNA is TGTGCCAGCAGCCCGCCGGGGGGCCCCCCAGATACGCAGTATTTT.

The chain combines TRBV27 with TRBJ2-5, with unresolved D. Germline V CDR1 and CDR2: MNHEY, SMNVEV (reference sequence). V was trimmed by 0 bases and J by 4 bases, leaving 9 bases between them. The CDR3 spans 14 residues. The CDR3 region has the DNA TGTGCCAGCAGTTTATCGGCCAGGTCAGAGACCCAGTACTTC. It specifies CASSLSARSETQYF.

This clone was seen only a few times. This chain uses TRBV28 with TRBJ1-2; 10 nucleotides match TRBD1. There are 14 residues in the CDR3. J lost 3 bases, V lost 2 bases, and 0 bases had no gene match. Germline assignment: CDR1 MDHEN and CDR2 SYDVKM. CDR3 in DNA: TGTGCCAGCAGTTTAGGACAGGGGGACTATGGCTACACCTTC. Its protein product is CASSLGQGDYGYTF.